These 3 T cell receptor beta chains share one sample of origin, sequenced in a study of naive and memory T cell subsets. Study-wide findings and caveats: A few larger clonotypes appeared in naive repertoires, especially CD8, possibly memory cells re-expressing CD45RA.

Antigens of these TCRs are unknown. The beta constant-region primer was an equimolar mix of two oligonucleotides covering TRBC1 and TRBC2. Ligated cDNA was amplified by four rounds of PCR with nested alpha and beta constant-region primers and SP2. TCRdb re-analysed the UMI-ligation and nested PCR reads in MiXCR, keeping a single row per CDR3 protein. The repertoire has about 150,000 distinct CDR3 sequences, about 20% of them found once; the top ten carry about 0.11%. The sequenced sample was naive CD4+ T cells from blood. The source of these receptors is a human donor in good health.

The chain recombines TRBV28 with TRBJ1-5; D is ambiguous. Germline CDR1 reads MDHEN; CDR2 reads SYDVKM. The V gene lost 7 bases and the J gene lost 2 bases, with 12 bases spanning the gap. CDR3 length: 14 amino acids. The CDR3 reads CASTTRRGNQPQHF. In nucleotides, the CDR3 is TGTGCCAGCACCACCCGCCGGGGCAATCAGCCCCAGCATTTT.

The chain links TRBV9 to TRBJ1-5; a possible D gene is TRBD1 (5 bases). V was pared by 3 bases and J by 2 bases, with 15 bases between. The CDR3 loop spans 16 amino acids. The germline V gene encodes CDR1 SGDLS and CDR2 YYNGEE. CDR3 coding DNA: TGTGCCAGCAGCGCCGGGACCGGAGGGCGCAATCAGCCCCAGCATTTT. It specifies CASSAGTGGRNQPQHF.

The rearrangement uses TRBV29-1 and TRBJ1-1, with D possibly being TRBD1 (5 bases). V was trimmed by 7 bases and J by 8 bases, leaving 14 bases between them. Germline V CDR1 and CDR2: SQVTM, ANQGSEA. The CDR3 runs to 11 residues. The CDR3 nucleotides are TGCAGCGCCCAGGGAGGGACCGAAGCTTTCTTT. Amino acid sequence: CSAQGGTEAFF.